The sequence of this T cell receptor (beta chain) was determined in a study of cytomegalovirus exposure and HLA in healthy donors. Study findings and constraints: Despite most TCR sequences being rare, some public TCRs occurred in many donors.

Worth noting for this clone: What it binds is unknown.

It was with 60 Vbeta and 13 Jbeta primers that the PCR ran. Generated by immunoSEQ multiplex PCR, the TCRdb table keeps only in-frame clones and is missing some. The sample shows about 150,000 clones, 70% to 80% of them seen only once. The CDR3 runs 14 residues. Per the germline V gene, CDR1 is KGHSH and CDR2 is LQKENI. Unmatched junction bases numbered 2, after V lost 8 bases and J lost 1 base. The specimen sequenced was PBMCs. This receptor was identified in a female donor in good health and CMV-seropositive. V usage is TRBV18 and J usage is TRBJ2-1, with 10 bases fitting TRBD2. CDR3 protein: CASRAGGSYNEQFF. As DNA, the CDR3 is TGTGCCAGCCGAGCGGGAGGGTCCTACAATGAGCAGTTCTTC.